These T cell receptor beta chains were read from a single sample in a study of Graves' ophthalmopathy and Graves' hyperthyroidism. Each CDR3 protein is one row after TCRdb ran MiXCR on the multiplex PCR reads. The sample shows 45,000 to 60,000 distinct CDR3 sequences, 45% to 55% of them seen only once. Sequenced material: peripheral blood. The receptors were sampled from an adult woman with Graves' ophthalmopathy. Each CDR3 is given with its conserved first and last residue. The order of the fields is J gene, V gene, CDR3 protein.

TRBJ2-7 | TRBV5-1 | CASSLGLASSYEQYF
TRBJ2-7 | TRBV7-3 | CASSQLPTGAANEQYF
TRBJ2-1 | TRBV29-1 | CSLMATGQQFF
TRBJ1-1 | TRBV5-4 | CASSPSRDWNTEASF
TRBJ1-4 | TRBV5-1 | CASSFGTANEKLFF
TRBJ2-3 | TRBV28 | CASSPGGFVGSDTQYF
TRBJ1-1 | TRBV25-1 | CASSGQGANTEAFF
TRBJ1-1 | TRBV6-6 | CASSYAGGPGTEAFF
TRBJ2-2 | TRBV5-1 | CASSLGGGYTGELFF
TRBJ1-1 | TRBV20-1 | CSARDLGSTEAFF
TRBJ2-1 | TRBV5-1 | CASGTSEYNEQFF
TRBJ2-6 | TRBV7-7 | CASSSYWSGTDVSGANVLTF
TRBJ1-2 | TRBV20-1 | CSASRDSHGYTF
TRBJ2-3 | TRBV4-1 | CASSQERGDTQYF
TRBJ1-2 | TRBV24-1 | CATSDRTSNYGYTF
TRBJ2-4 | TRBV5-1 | CASSTQAGGYKNIQYF
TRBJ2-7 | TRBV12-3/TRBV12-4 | CASRGGTVGSYEQYF
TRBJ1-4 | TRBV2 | CASRRGTNEKLFF
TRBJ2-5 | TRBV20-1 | CSARVVGWGETQYF
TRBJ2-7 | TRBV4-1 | CASSQVDRGVDEQYF
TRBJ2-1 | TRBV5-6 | CASSLMATGQQFF
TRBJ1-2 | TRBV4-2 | CASSQGPGGANYGYTF
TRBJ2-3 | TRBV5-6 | CASSFAIVGRDTQYF
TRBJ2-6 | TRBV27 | CASSLIPGANVLTF
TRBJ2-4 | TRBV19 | CASPTVVLAKNIQYF
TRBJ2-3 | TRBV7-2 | CASSFRDRTDTQYF
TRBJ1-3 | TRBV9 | CASSPQGSGNTIYF
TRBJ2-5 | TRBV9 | CASSASGRAHGETQYF
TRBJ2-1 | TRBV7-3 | CASSLTSFDNEQFF
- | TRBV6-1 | CASSELGEGSKTQYF
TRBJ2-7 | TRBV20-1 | CSAITSGSSYEQYF
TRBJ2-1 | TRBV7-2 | CASSALAGGHNEQFF
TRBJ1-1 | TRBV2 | CASSGRGNTEAFF
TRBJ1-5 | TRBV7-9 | CASSPDGNQPQHF
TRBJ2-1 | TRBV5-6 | CASSKDRNNEQFF
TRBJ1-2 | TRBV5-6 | CASSLDARAGYTF